Presented here are 20 T cell receptor beta chains from one specimen sequenced in a study of T cell changes during pregnancy in multiple sclerosis. The data were produced by immunoSEQ multiplex PCR, yet TCRdb's version contains in-frame clones alone and is incomplete. This sample has roughly 58,000 clones, with roughly 92% found just once. The material sequenced was CD8+ T cells from peripheral blood mononuclear cells, taken in the third trimester of pregnancy. The receptors stem from a female donor with multiple sclerosis, enrolled in a pregnancy study.

J is TRBJ2-7 and V is TRBV2; TRBD1 matches at 8 bases. V was clipped by 6 bases and J by 9 bases; unmatched bases: 13. The CDR3 is 14 amino acids. CDR1 and CDR2 from the germline V gene are SNHLY and FYNNEI. The CDR3 loop reads CASRPTGDHLGQYF. In DNA form, the CDR3 reads TGTGCCAGCAGACCGACAGGGGATCATCTCGGGCAGTACTTC.

V is TRBV2 and J is TRBJ1-4; no firm D call. CDR1 and CDR2 from the germline V gene are SNHLY and FYNNEI. V lost 1 base to trimming and J lost 8 bases, with 14 bases between them. This CDR3 region has 15 residues. The CDR3 protein is CASSEGEREREKLFF. DNA of the CDR3: TGTGCCAGCAGTGAAGGGGAGAGGGAAAGAGAAAAACTGTTTTTT.

V usage is TRBV2 and J usage is TRBJ2-7; no clear D gene. Germline assignment: CDR1 SNHLY and CDR2 FYNNEI. This CDR3 is built from 16 residues. V dropped 4 bases and J dropped 3 bases, with 19 bases sitting between them. The CDR3 DNA sequence: TGTGCCAGCAGTGCGTGGTTAGTAACGAACTACTACGAGCAGTACTTC. Protein product: CASSAWLVTNYYEQYF. Full variable domain (remainder filled in from reference TRBV2 and TRBJ2-7): EPEVTQTPSHQVTQMGQEVILRCVPISNHLYFYWYRQILGQKVEFLVSFYNNEISEKSEIFDDQFSVERPDGSNFTLKIRSTKLEDSAMYFCASSAWLVTNYYEQYFGPGTRLTVT.

The gene calls are TRBV28 and TRBJ2-1, with TRBD2 identical over 11 bases. Trimming took 8 bases from V and 3 from J; bases not matched to a gene: 3. The CDR3 is 14 amino acids. The germline CDR1 and CDR2 sequences are MDHEN and SYDVKM. The CDR3 spells CASGGLADYNEQFF. The CDR3 nucleotides read TGTGCCAGCGGGGGACTAGCGGACTACAATGAGCAGTTCTTC.

The gene calls are TRBV5-1 and TRBJ2-1, with D maybe TRBD1 (7 bases). CDR3 length equals 16 residues. Germline V gene sequence: CDR1 SGHRS, CDR2 YFSETQ. Deletions cut 3 bases from V and 2 bases from J, with 15 bases between. Here the CDR3 DNA reads TGCGCCAGCAGCTGGGGGGCGCAGGGGGCCTACAATGAGCAGTTCTTC. Translation gives CASSWGAQGAYNEQFF.

The chain employs TRBV28 and TRBJ2-7; 7 bases fit TRBD1. Germline CDR1 is MDHEN and CDR2 is SYDVKM. The V segment lost 6 bases and the J segment 3 bases; nucleotides outside the gene matches: 8. This CDR3 contains 14 residues. The CDR3 region is CASRRDRPLYEQYF. DNA for the CDR3: TGTGCCAGCAGGAGGGACAGACCCCTCTACGAGCAGTACTTC.

This chain links TRBV7-2 with TRBJ2-4; TRBD2 might be the D (5 bases). CDR3 length: 13 residues. Trimming removed 5 bases at V and 10 bases at J, with 15 bases between. Germline CDR1 SGHTA, CDR2 FQGNSA. CDR3 DNA: TGTGCCAGCAGCCCCCCGTCTAGCTTTATTCAGTACTTC. Its translation is CASSPPSSFIQYF. The whole variable domain, filled in from reference TRBV7-2 and TRBJ2-4, reads GAGVSQSPSNKVTEKGKDVELRCDPISGHTALYWYRQSLGQGLEFLIYFQGNSAPDKSGLPSDRFSAERTGGSVSTLTIQRTQQEDSAVYLCASSPPSSFIQYFGAGTRLSVL.

This chain uses TRBV11-2 with TRBJ2-3, with 10 bases lining up with TRBD2. The germline V gene has CDR1 SGHAT and CDR2 FQNNGV. Trimming cost V 2 bases and J 1 base; bases outside gene matches: 9. The CDR3 contains 18 residues. The CDR3 spells CASSLKFILAGGTDTQYF. Written as DNA, the CDR3 is TGTGCCAGCAGCTTAAAGTTCATTCTAGCGGGGGGCACAGATACGCAGTATTTT.

This chain links TRBV6-5 with TRBJ2-3; D perhaps matches TRBD2 (5 bases). The CDR3 has 12 amino acids. Trimming pared 11 bases from V and 3 bases from J, leaving 12 bases between. The V gene's germline CDR1 is MNHEY and CDR2 SVGAGI. The CDR3 DNA follows: TGTGCCCTAAGGAGGAAAACAGATACGCAGTATTTT. Encoded protein: CALRRKTDTQYF.

This clone has just one count. This chain joins TRBV4-3 and TRBJ2-2; 7 nucleotides line up with TRBD1. J was trimmed by 5 bases and V by 1 base; bases with no gene match: 4. Germline CDR1 LGHNA, CDR2 YSLEER. CDR3 length: 15 residues. This chain's CDR3 is CASSQGQGMTGELFF. The CDR3 coding sequence is TGCGCCAGCAGCCAAGGACAGGGTATGACCGGGGAGCTGTTTTTT.

The chain couples TRBV10-2 to TRBJ2-3, with D possibly TRBD2 on 5 matching bases. This CDR3 has 17 residues. V gave up 0 bases and J gave up 0 bases, with 13 bases separating them. CDR1 and CDR2 (germline): WSHSY, SAAADI. CDR3: CASSESGLAFSTDTQYF. In DNA form, the CDR3 reads TGCGCCAGCAGTGAGTCGGGTCTAGCATTCAGCACAGATACGCAGTATTTT.

V is TRBV30 and J is TRBJ2-7; 8 bases are shared with TRBD2. This CDR3 has 12 amino acids. Germline loops: CDR1 GTSNPN, CDR2 SVGIG (reference sequence). The trim removed 5 bases at V and 4 bases at J, leaving 4 bases unmatched. The CDR3 loop reads CAWGSGGYEQYF. The CDR3 coding sequence is TGTGCCTGGGGGAGCGGGGGATACGAGCAGTACTTC.

The V gene is TRBV5-5, the J gene TRBJ1-2; D gene uncertain. V was cut by 0 bases and J by 4 bases, with 13 bases left in between. The CDR3 runs to 15 residues. Germline V gene sequence: CDR1 SGHKS, CDR2 YYEKEE (reference sequence). This CDR3 reads CASSLVEWAGYGYTF. CDR3 sequence (DNA): TGTGCCAGCAGCTTGGTCGAATGGGCCGGCTATGGCTACACCTTC.

The V and J genes are TRBV6-6 and TRBJ2-1, with TRBD1 identical over 10 bases. The J segment lost 4 bases and the V segment lost 8 bases, leaving 5 bases of the junction unmatched. The CDR3 extends over 14 amino acids. Germline CDR1 reads MNHNY; CDR2 reads SVGAGI (reference sequence). The CDR3 here is CASGRQGAYNEQFF. CDR3 bases: TGTGCCAGCGGCAGACAGGGGGCTTACAATGAGCAGTTCTTC.

CDR3 in DNA: TGTGCCAGCAGCTGGACTGGGGAGCAGTTCTTC. It translates to CASSWTGEQFF. This chain uses TRBV5-6 with TRBJ2-1, with a possible D match to TRBD2 (5 bases). Germline V gene lookup returns CDR1 SGHDT and CDR2 YYEEEE. This CDR3 region has 11 residues. Trimming cost V 3 bases and J 10 bases, with 8 bases left between them.

This clone appeared a few times. The chain has TRBV6-4 and TRBJ2-1; maybe TRBD2 (6 bases). The CDR3 has 13 amino acids. Trimming left V 6 bases short and J 5 bases short, with 11 bases between. Germline CDR1 and CDR2: MRHNA and SNTAGT. The CDR3 reads CASSPGLNNEQFF. The CDR3 DNA is TGTGCCAGCAGCCCCGGACTAAACAATGAGCAGTTCTTC.

The J gene is TRBJ1-2, the V gene TRBV28; D is perhaps TRBD1 (5 bases). V lost 7 bases, J lost 8 bases, and 20 bases lay in between. This CDR3 is built from 14 residues. Germline-derived CDR1 and CDR2 are MDHEN and SYDVKM. The CDR3 is CASTSMGGFGGYTF. In DNA form, the CDR3 reads TGTGCCAGCACCTCGATGGGGGGGTTTGGAGGCTACACCTTC.

V usage is TRBV4-1 and J usage is TRBJ2-7, with 7 bases lining up with TRBD1. Germline loops: CDR1 MGHRA, CDR2 YSYEKL. With 1 base clipped from V and 1 base from J, the junction kept 4 bases outside the gene matches. The CDR3 is 15 amino acids. The CDR3 DNA reads as TGCGCCAGCAGCCAAGGTACAGGGGTTTCCTACGAGCAGTACTTC. It translates to CASSQGTGVSYEQYF.

The chain combines TRBV7-7 with TRBJ2-5; D is ambiguous. Trimming left V 2 bases short and J 0 bases short, with 13 bases between. The CDR3 runs 16 residues. CDR1 SSHAT and CDR2 FNYEAQ come from the germline V gene (reference sequence). This CDR3 reads CASSLRVAGNQETQYF. The CDR3 bases are TGTGCCAGCAGCTTACGAGTAGCTGGTAACCAAGAGACCCAGTACTTC.

The chain joins TRBV5-1 to TRBJ2-2, with 9 bases matching TRBD1. This CDR3 contains 14 residues. CDR1 and CDR2 from the germline V gene are SGHRS and YFSETQ. V was pared by 2 bases and J by 5 bases, with 1 base of the junction left unmatched. The CDR3 bases are TGCGCCAGCAGCTTTGGGACAGGGACCGGGGAGCTGTTTTTT. Encoded protein: CASSFGTGTGELFF.